This T cell receptor beta chain was sequenced for a study of cytomegalovirus exposure and HLA in healthy donors (TCRdb year 2017). Looking at the study overall: An earlier analysis of approximately 640 of the donors reported approximately 270 Gb of sequence data and about 100 million unique TCR beta sequences from around 200 million T cells. The study aimed to test whether signatures of past pathogen exposure could be identified by cataloging public T cell receptors. Donor age, sex, ethnicity and CMV serostatus were compiled together with the repertoire data. Because of strong linkage in the cohort, roughly five DR-DQ haplotypes were treated as single units for association and clustering. Typing coverage differed by locus: A, B, C, DRB1 and DQB1 were typed in about 620-630 donors, DQA1 in about 510, DPA1 in 600 to 610, and DPB1 in approximately 450. In a later analysis, previously published TCR beta repertoires from 550 to 750 donors were re-analyzed and high-resolution HLA genotyping was added so that TCR occurrence patterns could be studied. The genetic ancestry cluster associated with self-reported Caucasian donors included 70% to 85% of the 398 genotyped donors. On average, about 240,000 unique TCR beta nucleotide sequences were sequenced per donor among some 420 genotyped donors of the cohort, with 15% to 20% of those sequences being non-productive. Genome-wide SNP genotypes for about 65% of the roughly 670 donors were used in a later genetic analysis, which treated that subset as a discovery cohort. Roughly 290 gigabases of sequencing data and around 80 million unique TCR sequences made up an early release that covered some 640 HLA-typed donors. The later analysis used no new phenotypic data to find candidate immune exposures, relying instead on TCR beta sequences and their occurrence across donors. In addition to the first cohort of 666 subjects, a separate validation cohort of approximately 120 different subjects was used. In an earlier analysis of around 540 of the donors, high-throughput TCR beta sequencing was used to judge whether each TCR beta V gene segment behaved as functional or pseudogenic. The study profiled the T cell repertoires of approximately 700 subjects by immunosequencing and related them to cytomegalovirus serostatus. Every discovery cohort repertoire had been produced on one sequencing platform. High-throughput TCR immunosequencing, statistical association of individual TCRs with disease status, and machine learning were combined to predict cytomegalovirus infection status. Both class I and class II loci were covered by HLA typing, at four-digit resolution. Study-level results and caveats: An earlier analysis of approximately 540 of the donors showed that most TCR beta V segments appeared in productive rearrangements either about 87% or about 30% of the time, which broadly matched IMGT annotations. Because HLA typing was missing for some donors at each locus, association tests included only the typed subset. In this cohort, only TCR beta chains were sequenced, and detectable features were limited by the absence of alpha or paired-chain data. The sequencing pipeline was judged likely to have produced a cluster of highly shared sequence variants as a technical artifact. Sequencing depth was assumed to be roughly uniform across donors in the presence/absence analyses, though that assumption may not hold. According to a later analysis, most CMV-associated TCR beta chains appeared to be HLA-restricted, and the HLA associations seemed to be driven largely by CMV exposure. In a later analysis, HLA-associated TCR beta chains were found to be more clonally expanded and to have lower generation probabilities than equally common non-associated chains. In a later analysis, 16,951 TCR beta sequences were associated with specific HLA alleles at a false discovery rate of 0.05. Because counts were too low, 15 to 20 rarely observed V segments, including chromosome 9 orphons, were left out of the earlier analysis of several hundred of the donors. An association between a missense DCLRE1C variant and V-gene and J-gene trimming of TCR beta chains was found in a later genetic analysis and replicated in an independent cohort. The study gave a list of around 170 TCR beta chains associated with cytomegalovirus. The 87-base-pair reads could not distinguish some IMGT-functional V segments, including TRBV6-2 and TRBV6-3, so those segments were excluded. In vitro tests confirmed that a few of the cytomegalovirus-associated TCR beta chains recognize cytomegalovirus antigens. A further reported finding was that TCR beta sequences accurately predicted the HLA-A and HLA-B alleles for most subjects in the first cohort. In a later analysis, TCR association rates were found to vary across HLA loci, with the most associated TCRs seen for DRB1 alleles and the fewest for HLA-C alleles. When HLA alleles, especially DR and DQ, strongly co-occurred, attributing TCR associations to individual alleles was difficult. In a later genetic analysis, fewer N-insertions in productive TCRs were reported among donors in an Asian-associated ancestry cluster than the roughly 710-donor mean. Most TCR sequences were seen in very few donors, while some public TCRs were found in many individuals. In a later analysis, several top co-occurrence clusters were reported to appear linked to parvovirus B19, influenza, CMV and Epstein-Barr virus. The classifier was reported to diagnose cytomegalovirus status with high specificity and sensitivity in both the original and validation cohorts. Immune exposure information for the cohort was limited to CMV serostatus. Linkage disequilibrium might explain the correlated functional status among segregating V segments, but an unknown experimental factor could not be excluded. The authors suggested that the approach could potentially be generalized to other disease states and immunological phenotypes.

The cohort consisted of hundreds of healthy bone marrow donors. At the time of sampling, all cohort members were nominally healthy, though unrecorded immune exposures were likely present. The donor was CMV seropositive and belonged to the group of a few hundred seropositive cohort members. Each donor provided a peripheral blood sample, and peripheral blood mononuclear cells were used for TCR beta sequencing. The Qiagen DNeasy Blood Extraction Kit was used to extract genomic DNA from the blood cell samples. From cysteine to phenylalanine, the CDR3 is 16 amino acids long. The read is trimmed to its CDR3 DNA, 48 bases read in frame from base 1. Via the germline V gene (reference sequence), CDR1 is SGHAT and CDR2 FQDESV. The germline ends are 14 bases apart after V is trimmed by 1 base and J by 1 base. The library was obtained by the immunoSEQ multiplex PCR assay. A mixture of 60 forward primers for TCR Vbeta segments and 13 reverse primers for TCR Jbeta segments was used in the multiplex PCR. The CDR3 region of rearranged TCR beta genes was amplified from genomic DNA by a multiplex PCR assay. Amplified TCR beta libraries were sequenced as 87-base-pair reads on the Illumina HiSeq System. The paper's data handling went like this. In a later analysis, around 80 million unique TCR beta chains were counted across the 666 repertoires, and approximately 11 million of these chains were shared by at least two donors. To remove PCR and sequencing errors, raw reads were error-corrected and collapsed into unique sequences using a nearest-neighbor algorithm that merged closely related sequences. V, D and J gene segments were assigned by aligning CDR3 sequences to IMGT reference sequences. For a sequence to be retained, a match of at least six nucleotides to both a V gene segment and a J gene segment was required. A rearrangement was called productive if the CDR3 had no stop codons and remained in frame with V and J, and every other rearrangement was called non-productive. CDR3 was defined by IMGT convention, running from the second conserved V-encoded cysteine to the conserved J-encoded phenylalanine. The earlier analysis of about 530 of the donors excluded any sequence lacking an unambiguous match to a single V gene segment. An earlier analysis of over 450 of the donors classified V segments as functional when productive rearrangements were above 56.7% and as segregating when the standard deviation between donors was above 5%. A statistical classification framework was built for diagnosing cytomegalovirus status from the catalog of TCR beta chain sequences. A later analysis assigned V and J genes by comparing TCR nucleotide sequences with IMGT/GENE-DB human TR gene sequences. A later analysis assigned CDR3 sequences and most-parsimonious VDJ recombination scenarios with the TCRdist pipeline. In a later analysis, each TCR beta chain was defined by its CDR3 amino acid sequence together with its V-gene family, and reads without a unique V-gene family were excluded. As a way to deal with suspected cross-contamination and a sequencing artifact, a later analysis dropped approximately 590 nucleotide sequences that were highly shared and had low generation probability. A later analysis calculated a clonal expansion index for each public chain from normalized within-repertoire ranks of inferred template counts. Generation probabilities in a later analysis came from a VDJ recombination model fitted to out-of-frame rearrangements, and those results were checked against IGoR. A later analysis scored TCR-TCR, TCR-HLA and TCR-CMV co-occurrence with hypergeometric tests, applying a repertoire-size bias correction to TCR pairs. A later analysis estimated false discovery rates by permuting HLA or CMV assignments 20 times. In a later analysis, co-occurring TCRs were grouped using DBSCAN, with TCRdist sequence similarity added in when clustering inside HLA-allele-positive subsets. Repertoires with fewer than 30,000 or more than 120,000 public chains were left out of co-occurrence clustering, as were about 5 repertoires with anomalous nucleotide sharing. TCRdb provides this immuneACCESS table in a form limited to in-frame rearrangements. Some clones are lacking; in checked studies, under half of them reflect an unresolved V gene, and why the rest are absent is not known. From that table come the V and J calls and clone size; the DNA was used to work out D and trimming. Counted in this sample were around 170,000 clones; around 80% of them appeared once. 1% of the sample is held by the ten biggest clonotypes.

As for this clone: Its cognate antigen has yet to be identified. One base away there is no much larger clone; base qualities are not given.

Material for sequencing was PBMCs. The chain links TRBV11-1 with TRBJ2-7; the D region possibly corresponds to TRBD1 (6 bases align). The clonotype was recovered from a woman aged 45-65 years in good health and CMV-seropositive. The sequenced DNA is TGTGCCAGCAGCTTAGATTCCGGGACACCATCCTACGAGCAGTACTTC. Its protein product is CASSLDSGTPSYEQYF.